The TCR beta chain described here comes from a study of regulatory T cells in long-lasting Graves disease. TCR beta libraries were built with iRepertoire HTBI primers and Arm-PCR of CDR3 regions. From the multiplex PCR reads, TCRdb called clonotypes with MiXCR, one entry per CDR3 protein. The table lists 350,000 to 400,000 distinct CDR3 sequences, about a sixth of them singletons. Specified time point: newly diagnosed GD, antithyroid drugs for less than 3 months. Extracted RNA from PBMCs served as the source of the TCR library. Patients hailed from an endocrinology department in Xi'an, China. J was trimmed by 1 base and V by 1 base; bases with no gene match: 7. The germline gives CDR1 MGHRA, CDR2 YSYEKL. The CDR3 totals 17 residues. The same data also went into a second study, on T cells in Graves' hyperthyroidism and ophthalmopathy. That report notes: A lack of ophthalmopathy progression within 18 months defined stable Graves' hyperthyroidism. The study excluded patients with uncontrolled infection, other autoimmune disease, pregnancy or lactation.

The V gene is TRBV4-1, the J gene TRBJ2-5; TRBD1 agrees at 9 bases. The starting material was peripheral blood mononuclear cells (PBMCs), obtained at new diagnosis, from a patient treated with antithyroid drugs. The source is a woman between 18 and 30 years old with Graves disease. This chain's CDR3 is CASSQVSTGGFQETQYF. CDR3 in DNA: TGCGCCAGCAGCCAAGTATCAACAGGGGGCTTCCAAGAGACCCAGTACTTC.